Following are 19 T cell receptor beta chains from one sample sequenced in a study of blood T cell repertoires in COVID-19. Clones were sequenced by immunoSEQ multiplex PCR, and TCRdb holds only the in-frame ones, with some missing. The sample holds approximately 160,000 clones; around 82% are singletons and the top ten take 4.5% to 7.5%. Sequencing input: PBMCs or T cells enriched from blood (not recorded which). The receptors stem from a man in his forties who had recovered from COVID-19.

This rearrangement joins TRBV5-6 to TRBJ1-5; D call uncertain. CDR3 length: 17 residues. Germline-derived CDR1 and CDR2 are SGHDT and YYEEEE. Trimming shortened V by 1 base and J by 4 bases, and 18 bases separated the two germline ends. In nucleotides, the CDR3 is TGTGCCAGCAGCTTGTTTGGTTTCCGGAGTCCAAATCAGCCCCAGCATTTT. It is translated as CASSLFGFRSPNQPQHF.

V usage is TRBV2 and J usage is TRBJ1-2, with a possible D match to TRBD1 (6 bases). Germline V gives CDR1 SNHLY, CDR2 FYNNEI. This CDR3 is built from 14 residues. V lost 7 bases, J lost 1 base, and 13 bases lay in between. The CDR3 loop reads CASIGQGRNYGYTF. CDR3 nucleotides: TGTGCCAGCATTGGTCAGGGGCGTAACTATGGCTACACCTTC. Complete variable domain (other parts from reference TRBV2 and TRBJ1-2): EPEVTQTPSHQVTQMGQEVILRCVPISNHLYFYWYRQILGQKVEFLVSFYNNEISEKSEIFDDQFSVERPDGSNFTLKIRSTKLEDSAMYFCASIGQGRNYGYTFGSGTRLTVV.

Here the CDR3 DNA reads TGTGCTAGTGGTTTGGGACTTGGGGGGGAAATGGGAGAGACCCAGTACTTC. This translates into CASGLGLGGEMGETQYF. The chain joins TRBV12-5 to TRBJ2-5, with 7 bases fitting TRBD2. Per germline, CDR1 LGHNT and CDR2 FRNRAP. J lost 4 bases, V lost 1 base, and 12 bases had no gene match. CDR3 length equals 17 residues.

This clone occurred a few times. The V gene is TRBV19, the J gene TRBJ2-5, with 13 bases that match TRBD2. V lost 4 bases and J lost 1; bases outside the gene matches: 6. This CDR3 is built from 17 residues. Germline CDR1 LNHDA, CDR2 SQIVND (reference sequence). The CDR3 DNA reads TGTGCCAGTAGTAACCCTAGACTAGCGGGGGGCCAAGAGACCCAGTACTTC. Protein: CASSNPRLAGGQETQYF.

This chain joins TRBV7-2 and TRBJ1-5; 11 nucleotides line up with TRBD1. The V gene's germline CDR1 is SGHTA and CDR2 FQGNSA. Trimming at V came to 5 bases and at J to 3 bases, leaving 3 bases not matched to a gene. The CDR3 contains 15 residues. CDR3 loop: CASSGQGAVNQPQHF. The CDR3 nucleotides are TGTGCCAGCAGCGGACAGGGGGCAGTCAATCAGCCCCAGCATTTT.

The gene calls are TRBV18 and TRBJ2-5; weak D call: TRBD2 (5 bases). The CDR3 is 12 amino acids. V gave up 3 bases and J gave up 6 bases, with 8 bases separating them. The germline gives CDR1 KGHSH, CDR2 LQKENI. The CDR3 is CASSPGDQTQYF. CDR3 in DNA: TGTGCCAGCTCACCGGGAGACCAGACCCAGTACTTC.

The rearrangement joins TRBV5-8 to TRBJ2-2; tentatively, D is TRBD1 (5 bases). Between the trimmed V and J ends, which lost 4 bases and 4 bases, there was a span of 11 bases. CDR1 is SGHTS, CDR2 YDEGEE, per germline. CDR3 length: 14 residues. CDR3 nucleotides: TGTGCCAGCAGCCCCAGGGCCGGCACCGGGGAGCTGTTTTTT. This gives the protein CASSPRAGTGELFF.

The chain has TRBV6-4 and TRBJ2-3; a weak D match, TRBD2 (7 bases). CDR3 size: 19 residues. The germline CDR1 and CDR2 sequences are MRHNA and SNTAGT. The V end was cut by 6 bases, the J end by 4 bases, with 29 bases between. CDR3 region: CASRPQGGGGLRRPDTQYF. In nucleotides, the CDR3 is TGTGCCAGCAGACCCCAGGGCGGCGGGGGCCTCAGGAGGCCAGATACGCAGTATTTT.

The chain couples TRBV7-7 to TRBJ2-1, with D possibly matching TRBD1 (5 bases). The ends were cut back, 3 bases at V and 7 bases at J, with 13 bases in the middle. This CDR3 contains 14 residues. The germline CDR1 and CDR2 sequences are SSHAT and FNYEAQ (reference sequence). The DNA of the CDR3 is TGTGCCAGCAGCTTTCGGCAGGGAAGGAATGAGCAGTTCTTC. Translated, it gives CASSFRQGRNEQFF.

CDR3 residues: CASSLAPRGEAFF. The CDR3 nucleotides are TGCGCCAGCAGCTTGGCCCCCCGGGGGGAGGCTTTCTTT. The chain has TRBV5-1 and TRBJ1-1; D may be TRBD1 (5 bases). Per the germline V gene, CDR1 is SGHRS and CDR2 is YFSETQ. V lost 0 bases, J lost 11 bases, and 14 bases lay in between. The CDR3 contains 13 residues.

The chain couples TRBV6-5 to TRBJ2-5; D gene ambiguous. Germline V lookup: CDR1 MNHEY, CDR2 SVGAGI. V lost 8 bases and J 5 bases, leaving 12 bases between the germline ends. The CDR3 contains 12 residues. The CDR3 region is CASGENGETQYF. The DNA of the CDR3 is TGTGCCAGCGGAGAGAATGGGGAGACCCAGTACTTC.

The chain combines TRBV7-2 with TRBJ1-2; 9 bases agree with TRBD1. CDR3 length: 17 amino acids. The V gene end was trimmed by 4 bases and the J gene end by 8 bases; junction bases not matched to a gene: 17. From germline, CDR1 is SGHTA and CDR2 FQGNSA. The CDR3 DNA follows: TGTGCCAGCAGCTCCACCGGGACAGGGTACGAAGCGGGAGGCTACACCTTC. Its translation: CASSSTGTGYEAGGYTF.

The chain employs TRBV24-1 and TRBJ1-1, with TRBD1 identical over 7 bases. Germline V gives CDR1 KGHDR, CDR2 SFDVKD. The CDR3 extends over 14 amino acids. V trimming: 6 bases; J trimming: 2 bases; junction bases outside the gene matches: 5. The CDR3 loop is CATSRDSSNTEAFF. CDR3 sequence (DNA): TGTGCCACCAGTAGGGACAGTTCCAACACTGAAGCTTTCTTT.

CDR3 sequence: CASSEAPLAGVRLGNTGELFF. The CDR3 DNA reads as TGTGCCAGTAGCGAGGCCCCTTTAGCGGGGGTGCGACTAGGGAACACCGGGGAGCTGTTTTTT. This sequence joins TRBV19 and TRBJ2-2; 9 bases line up with TRBD2. V shed 6 bases and J 1 base; nucleotides not matched to a gene: 21. The germline V gene encodes CDR1 LNHDA and CDR2 SQIVND (reference sequence). The CDR3 runs to 21 residues. The variable domain in full, with the rest retrieved from reference TRBV19 and TRBJ2-2, is DGGITQSPKYLFRKEGQNVTLSCEQNLNHDAMYWYRQDPGQGLRLIYYSQIVNDFQKGDIAEGYSVSREKKESFPLTVTSAQKNPTAFYLCASSEAPLAGVRLGNTGELFFGEGSRLTVL.

V gene TRBV6-6 combines with J gene TRBJ2-1; no reliable D call. Germline values: CDR1 MNHNY, CDR2 SVGAGI (reference sequence). The length of the CDR3 is 15 residues. Trimming took 3 bases from V and 2 from J, leaving 11 bases between them. The CDR3: CASSYTPNPYNEQFF. CDR3 coding DNA: TGTGCCAGCAGTTATACTCCTAACCCCTACAATGAGCAGTTCTTC.

This sequence joins TRBV5-1 and TRBJ1-2; the D is unclear. The CDR3 is 13 residues long. Germline CDR1 SGHRS, CDR2 YFSETQ. The germline V and J ends were trimmed by 1 base and 4 bases, with 8 bases remaining between them. As DNA, the CDR3 is TGCGCCAGCAGCTTGCCCGGACTCTATGGCTACACCTTC. It is translated as CASSLPGLYGYTF.

With respect to this clone: The sample contains more than one DNA sequence encoding this CDR3. CDR3 in amino acids: CASSGGLVGETQYF. The CDR3 DNA sequence: TGTGCCAGCAGCGGAGGCCTGGTGGGTGAGACCCAGTACTTC. The chain combines TRBV9 with TRBJ2-5, with D unresolved. The CDR3 has 14 amino acids. Germline V lookup: CDR1 SGDLS, CDR2 YYNGEE. Trimming removed 3 bases at V and 5 bases at J, with 14 bases between.

The chain links TRBV27 to TRBJ1-1; TRBD1 aligns across 7 bases. Germline V lookup: CDR1 MNHEY, CDR2 SMNVEV (reference sequence). The CDR3 contains 13 residues. V was clipped by 8 bases and J by 5 bases; unmatched bases: 8. This CDR3 reads CASGQDWETEAFF. CDR3 DNA sequence: TGTGCCAGCGGACAGGATTGGGAGACTGAAGCTTTCTTT.

The chain links TRBV28 to TRBJ1-5; maybe TRBD1 (5 bases). Trimming shortened V by 3 bases and J by 6 bases, and 21 bases separated the two germline ends. Germline loops: CDR1 MDHEN, CDR2 SYDVKM. The CDR3 sequence is 17 residues long. DNA for the CDR3: TGTGCCAGCAGTTTCGCCCTTGGGCAGGGTGAGCGTCAGCCCCAGCATTTT. Its protein is CASSFALGQGERQPQHF.